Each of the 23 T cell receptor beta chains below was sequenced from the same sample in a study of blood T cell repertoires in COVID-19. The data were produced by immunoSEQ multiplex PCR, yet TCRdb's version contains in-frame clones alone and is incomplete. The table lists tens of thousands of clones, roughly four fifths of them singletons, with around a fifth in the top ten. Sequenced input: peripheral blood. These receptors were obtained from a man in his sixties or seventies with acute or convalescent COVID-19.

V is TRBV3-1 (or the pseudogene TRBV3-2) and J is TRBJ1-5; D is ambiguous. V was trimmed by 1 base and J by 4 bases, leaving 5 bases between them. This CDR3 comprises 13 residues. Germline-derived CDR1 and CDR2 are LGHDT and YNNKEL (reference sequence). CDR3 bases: TGTGCCAGCAGCCAAGGAGTGAATCAGCCCCAGCATTTT. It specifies CASSQGVNQPQHF.

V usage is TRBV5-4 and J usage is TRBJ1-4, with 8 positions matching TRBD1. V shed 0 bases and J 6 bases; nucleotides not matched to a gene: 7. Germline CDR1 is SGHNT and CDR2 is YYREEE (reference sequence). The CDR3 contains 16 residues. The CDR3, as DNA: TGTGCCAGCAGCTTGGCCTCCGGGACAGGCCATGAAAAACTGTTTTTT. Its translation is CASSLASGTGHEKLFF.

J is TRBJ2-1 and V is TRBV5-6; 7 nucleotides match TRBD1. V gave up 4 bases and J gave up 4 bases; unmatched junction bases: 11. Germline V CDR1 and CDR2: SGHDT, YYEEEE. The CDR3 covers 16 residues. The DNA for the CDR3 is TGTGCCAGCAGCGTTCTAACAGGGGCCCTTTACAATGAGCAGTTCTTC. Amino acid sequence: CASSVLTGALYNEQFF.

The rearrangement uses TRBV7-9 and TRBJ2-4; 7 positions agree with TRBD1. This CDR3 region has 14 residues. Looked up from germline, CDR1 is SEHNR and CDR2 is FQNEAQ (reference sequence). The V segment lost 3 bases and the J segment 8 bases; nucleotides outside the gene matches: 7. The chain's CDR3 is CASSLGTAGDIQYF. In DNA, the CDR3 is TGTGCCAGCAGCTTGGGGACAGCAGGGGACATTCAGTACTTC.

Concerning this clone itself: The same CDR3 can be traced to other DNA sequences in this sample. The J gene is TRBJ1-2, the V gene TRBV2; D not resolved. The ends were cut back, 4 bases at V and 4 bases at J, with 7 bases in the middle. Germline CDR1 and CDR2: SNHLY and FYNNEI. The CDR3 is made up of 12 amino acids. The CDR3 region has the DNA TGTGCCAGCAGTGTCGGGAGCTATGGCTACACCTTC. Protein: CASSVGSYGYTF.

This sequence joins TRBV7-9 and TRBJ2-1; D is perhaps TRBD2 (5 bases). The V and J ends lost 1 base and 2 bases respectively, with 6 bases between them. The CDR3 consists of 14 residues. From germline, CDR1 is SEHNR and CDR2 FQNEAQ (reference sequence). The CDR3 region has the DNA TGTGCCAGCAGCTTAGGAGGGACCTACAATGAGCAGTTCTTC. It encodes CASSLGGTYNEQFF. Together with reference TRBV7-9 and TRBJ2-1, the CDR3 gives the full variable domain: DTGVSQNPRHKITKRGQNVTFRCDPISEHNRLYWYRQTLGQGPEFLTYFQNEAQLEKSRLLSDRFSAERPKGSFSTLEIQRTEQGDSAMYLCASSLGGTYNEQFFGPGTRLTVL.

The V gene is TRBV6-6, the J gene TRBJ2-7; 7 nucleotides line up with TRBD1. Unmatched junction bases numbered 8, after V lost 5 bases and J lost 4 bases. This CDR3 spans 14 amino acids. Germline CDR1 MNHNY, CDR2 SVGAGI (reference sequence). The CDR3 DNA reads TGTGCCAGCAGTCACCCGGACAGGCGGTACGAGCAGTACTTC. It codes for CASSHPDRRYEQYF.

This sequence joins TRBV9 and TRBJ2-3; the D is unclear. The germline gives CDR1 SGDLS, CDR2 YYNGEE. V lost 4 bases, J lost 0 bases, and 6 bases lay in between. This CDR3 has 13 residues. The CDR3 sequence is CASSLSSTDTQYF. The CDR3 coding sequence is TGTGCCAGCAGCTTATCTAGCACAGATACGCAGTATTTT.

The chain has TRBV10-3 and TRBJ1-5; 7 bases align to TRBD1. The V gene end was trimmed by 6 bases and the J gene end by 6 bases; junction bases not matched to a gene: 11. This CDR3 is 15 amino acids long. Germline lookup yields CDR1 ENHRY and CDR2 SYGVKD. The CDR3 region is CAISQSTTGPQPQHF. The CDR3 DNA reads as TGTGCCATCAGCCAGAGTACGACAGGGCCTCAGCCCCAGCATTTT.

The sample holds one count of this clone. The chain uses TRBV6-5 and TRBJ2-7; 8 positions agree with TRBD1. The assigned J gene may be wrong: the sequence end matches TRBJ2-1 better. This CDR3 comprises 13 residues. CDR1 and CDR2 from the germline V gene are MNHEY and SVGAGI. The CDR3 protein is CASGTGTYNEQFF. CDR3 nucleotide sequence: TGTGCCAGCGGGACAGGTACCTACAATGAGCAGTTCTTC.

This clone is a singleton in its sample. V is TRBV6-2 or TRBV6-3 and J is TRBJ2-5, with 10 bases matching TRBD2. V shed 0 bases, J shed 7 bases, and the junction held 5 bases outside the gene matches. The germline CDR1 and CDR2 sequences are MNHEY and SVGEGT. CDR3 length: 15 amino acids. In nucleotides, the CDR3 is TGTGCCAGCAGTTACTCGCTAGCGGGAGTCGGGACCCAGTACTTC. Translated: CASSYSLAGVGTQYF.

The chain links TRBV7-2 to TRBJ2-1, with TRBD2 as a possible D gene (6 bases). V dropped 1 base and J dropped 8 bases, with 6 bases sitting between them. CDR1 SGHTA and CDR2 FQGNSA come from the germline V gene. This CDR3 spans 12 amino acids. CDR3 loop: CASSLGGDEQFF. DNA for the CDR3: TGTGCCAGCAGCTTAGGGGGGGATGAGCAGTTCTTC.

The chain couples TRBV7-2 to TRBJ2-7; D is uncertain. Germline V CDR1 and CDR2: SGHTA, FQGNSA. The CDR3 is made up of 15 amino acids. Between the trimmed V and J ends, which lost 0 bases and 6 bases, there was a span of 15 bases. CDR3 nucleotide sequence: TGTGCCAGCAGCTTAGCTGGCGGCCAAATTAGCGAGCAGTACTTC. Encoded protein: CASSLAGGQISEQYF. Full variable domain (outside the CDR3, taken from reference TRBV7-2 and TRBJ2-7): GAGVSQSPSNKVTEKGKDVELRCDPISGHTALYWYRQSLGQGLEFLIYFQGNSAPDKSGLPSDRFSAERTGGSVSTLTIQRTQQEDSAVYLCASSLAGGQISEQYFGPGTRLTVT.

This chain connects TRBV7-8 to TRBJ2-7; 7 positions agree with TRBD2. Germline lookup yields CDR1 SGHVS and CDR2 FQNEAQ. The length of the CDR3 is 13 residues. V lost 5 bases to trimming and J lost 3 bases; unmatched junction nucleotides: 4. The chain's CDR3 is CASSREAGYEQYF. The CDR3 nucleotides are TGTGCCAGCAGCCGGGAGGCCGGCTACGAGCAGTACTTC.

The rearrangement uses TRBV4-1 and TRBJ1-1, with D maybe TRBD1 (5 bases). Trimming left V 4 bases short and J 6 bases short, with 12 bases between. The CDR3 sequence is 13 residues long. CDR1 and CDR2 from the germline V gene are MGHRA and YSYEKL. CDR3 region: CASSRFAGPEAFF. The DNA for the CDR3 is TGCGCCAGCAGCCGCTTCGCAGGGCCTGAAGCTTTCTTT.

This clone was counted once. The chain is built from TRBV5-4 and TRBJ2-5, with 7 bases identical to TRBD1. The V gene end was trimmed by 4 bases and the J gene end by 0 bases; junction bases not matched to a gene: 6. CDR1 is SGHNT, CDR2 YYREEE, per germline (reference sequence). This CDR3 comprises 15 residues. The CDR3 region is CASSNEGQNQETQYF. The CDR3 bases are TGTGCCAGCAGCAACGAGGGACAGAACCAAGAGACCCAGTACTTC.

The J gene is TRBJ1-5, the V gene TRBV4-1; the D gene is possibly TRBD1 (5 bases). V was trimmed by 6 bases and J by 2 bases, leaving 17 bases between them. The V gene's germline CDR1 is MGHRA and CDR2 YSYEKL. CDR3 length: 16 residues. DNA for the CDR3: TGCGCCAGCAGTTCCTCACGGGACTTGGGCAATCAGCCCCAGCATTTT. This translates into CASSSSRDLGNQPQHF.

CDR3 in amino acids: CASRDRAALQPQHF. As DNA, the CDR3 is TGTGCCAGCAGGGACAGGGCGGCCCTCCAGCCCCAGCATTTT. The genes are TRBV9 and TRBJ1-5; TRBD1 matches at 8 bases. CDR3 length: 14 amino acids. J gave up 7 bases and V 5 bases, and 8 bases lay outside the gene matches. Germline loops: CDR1 SGDLS, CDR2 YYNGEE.

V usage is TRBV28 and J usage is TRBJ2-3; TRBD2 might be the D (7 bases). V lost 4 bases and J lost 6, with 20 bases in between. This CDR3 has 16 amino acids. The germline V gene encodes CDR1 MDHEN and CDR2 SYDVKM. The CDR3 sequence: CASSSQGGVLGDTQYF. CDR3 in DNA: TGTGCCAGCAGTTCCCAAGGGGGGGTACTGGGGGATACGCAGTATTTT.

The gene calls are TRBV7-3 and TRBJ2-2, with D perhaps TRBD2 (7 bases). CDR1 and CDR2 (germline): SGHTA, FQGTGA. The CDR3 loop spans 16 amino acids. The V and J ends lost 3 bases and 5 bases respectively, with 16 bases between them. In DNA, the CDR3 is TGTGCCAGCAGCTTGGGGGGGTGGGGGCGAACCGGGGAGCTGTTTTTT. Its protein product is CASSLGGWGRTGELFF.

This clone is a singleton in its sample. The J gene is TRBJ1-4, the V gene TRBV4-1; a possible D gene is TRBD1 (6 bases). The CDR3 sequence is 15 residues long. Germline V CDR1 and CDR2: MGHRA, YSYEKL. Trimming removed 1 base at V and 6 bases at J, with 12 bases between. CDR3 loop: CASSQGGQEYEKLFF. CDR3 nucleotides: TGCGCCAGCAGCCAAGGGGGGCAGGAATATGAAAAACTGTTTTTT.

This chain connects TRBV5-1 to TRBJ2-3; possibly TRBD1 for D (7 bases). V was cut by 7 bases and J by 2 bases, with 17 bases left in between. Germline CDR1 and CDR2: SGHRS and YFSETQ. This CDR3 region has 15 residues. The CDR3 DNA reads TGCGCCAGCGCCACGGAGGGACAGTACACAGATACGCAGTATTTT. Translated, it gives CASATEGQYTDTQYF.

The CDR3 DNA follows: TGTGCCAGTTTCGTCTCTGCTAACTATGGCTACACCTTC. This gives the protein CASFVSANYGYTF. The chain uses TRBV28 and TRBJ1-2, with D hard to call. Looked up from germline, CDR1 is MDHEN and CDR2 is SYDVKM. The CDR3 covers 13 residues. V was shortened by 9 bases and J by 0 bases, with 11 bases between the two germline ends.